The sequence of this TCR beta chain was determined in a study of T-cell memory formation after mild COVID-19. Whole-study context: Largely, the TCR clusters proved donor specific. Broader study findings: Memory sampled before infection contained some responding clones, suggesting cross-reactive memory joined. Contracting clones from day 15 to 85 showed balanced CD4/CD8; later expanders favored CD4+.

TCRdb re-called the 5' RACE reads with MiXCR, one entry per CDR3 protein. The sample gives around 320,000 distinct CDR3 sequences, about 13% of which show up once; about 21% is in the top ten. Concerning this clonotype: Its specificity is not known.

V was trimmed by 5 bases and J by 6 bases, leaving 7 bases between them. Germline lookup yields CDR1 MNHNY and CDR2 SVGAGI (reference sequence). This CDR3 region has 11 residues. The sample comprised PBMCs or a T cell subset sorted from them (not recorded which). The V call is TRBV6-6, the J call TRBJ1-2; no definite D call. The receptor was derived from a man aged 18 to 35 who had mild COVID-19 (a few samples of this study predate the infection). Cell type and time point are not known. CDR3 DNA: TGTGCCAGCAGTCCGAGGAATGGCTACACCTTC. Its protein is CASSPRNGYTF.